This T cell receptor (beta chain) was identified during a study of shared clonotypes between healthy human individuals. Selected positively for CCR7 and CD45RO-negative, naive CD8 cells excluded terminally differentiated effector memory CD45RA+ cells. DNA at around 200 ng, 25,000 to 35,000 T cell genomes, went into sorted-subset replicate PCRs. Method: immunoSEQ multiplex PCR; TCRdb's copy keeps in-frame clones and lacks some. The sample includes about 680,000 clones, about 91% of them seen just once. Germline lookup yields CDR1 SEHNR and CDR2 FQNEAQ (reference sequence). This CDR3 comprises 15 residues. Trimming pared 7 bases from V and 4 bases from J, leaving 17 bases between.

The sample consisted of naive CD8+ T cells sorted from blood. The chain recombines TRBV7-9 with TRBJ2-1; the D gene is possibly TRBD2 (6 bases). The sequence derives from a man aged 25-40 years in good health. CDR3 DNA sequence: TGTGCCAGCAACCCAAGCGGAGGACTATACAATGAGCAGTTCTTC. It specifies CASNPSGGLYNEQFF.